A selection of T cell receptor beta chains follows, all from one sample in a study of blood T cell repertoires in COVID-19. The data were produced by immunoSEQ multiplex PCR, yet TCRdb's version contains in-frame clones alone and is incomplete. This sample has 70,000 to 95,000 clones, with approximately 92% found just once. The sample consisted of peripheral blood. These receptors all come from a woman in her fifties or sixties with active COVID-19. CDR3s include the opening cysteine and the closing phenylalanine or tryptophan. Fields, in order: CDR3 length, D gene, clone size, J gene, V gene, CDR3 protein, CDR3 DNA. The D gene is left open where the match is weak. Size is stated for part of the rows, as once, few or many counts, or as a class when the clone is expanded.

len: 14; d_gene: .; abundance: .; j_gene: TRBJ1-1; v_gene: TRBV11-2; CDR3aa: CASSLGAMNTEAFF; CDR3nt: TGTGCCAGCAGCTTAGGGGCCATGAACACTGAAGCTTTCTTT
len: 13; d_gene: TRBD1; abundance: .; j_gene: TRBJ1-2; v_gene: TRBV2; CDR3aa: CASSGGQGGGYTF; CDR3nt: TGTGCCAGCAGTGGCGGACAGGGCGGTGGCTACACCTTC
len: 13; d_gene: .; abundance: .; j_gene: TRBJ1-2; v_gene: TRBV27; CDR3aa: CASRPQGNYGYTF; CDR3nt: TGTGCCAGCAGGCCCCAGGGCAACTATGGCTACACCTTC
len: 13; d_gene: TRBD1; abundance: .; j_gene: TRBJ1-5; v_gene: TRBV12-3/TRBV12-4; CDR3aa: CASRRQGRQPQHF; CDR3nt: TGTGCCAGCAGGCGACAGGGAAGACAGCCCCAGCATTTT
len: 14; d_gene: TRBD1; abundance: .; j_gene: TRBJ1-1; v_gene: TRBV2; CDR3aa: CASSDWQGESEAFF; CDR3nt: TGTGCCAGCAGTGATTGGCAGGGGGAGTCTGAAGCTTTCTTT
len: 14; d_gene: TRBD1; abundance: .; j_gene: TRBJ2-3; v_gene: TRBV30; CDR3aa: CAWKQGVVTDTQYF; CDR3nt: TGTGCCTGGAAGCAGGGGGTAGTCACAGATACGCAGTATTTT
len: 16; d_gene: TRBD2; abundance: .; j_gene: TRBJ2-7; v_gene: TRBV30; CDR3aa: CAWSPGGGRGAYEQYF; CDR3nt: TGTGCCTGGAGTCCGGGGGGCGGGAGGGGCGCCTACGAGCAGTACTTC
len: 16; d_gene: .; abundance: .; j_gene: TRBJ2-1; v_gene: TRBV27; CDR3aa: CASSPRTRNSYNEQFF; CDR3nt: TGTGCCAGCAGTCCTCGGACTCGGAACTCCTACAATGAGCAGTTCTTC
len: 15; d_gene: .; abundance: .; j_gene: TRBJ1-1; v_gene: TRBV6-5; CDR3aa: CASSRPRVDRTEAFF; CDR3nt: TGTGCCAGCAGCAGACCCCGGGTCGACCGCACTGAAGCTTTCTTT
len: 17; d_gene: TRBD2; abundance: .; j_gene: TRBJ2-7; v_gene: TRBV7-7; CDR3aa: CASSSVAGEPLFDEQYF; CDR3nt: TGTGCTAGCAGCTCGGTAGCGGGAGAGCCCTTATTCGACGAGCAGTACTTC
len: 15; d_gene: TRBD1; abundance: .; j_gene: TRBJ2-5; v_gene: TRBV11-2; CDR3aa: CASSLIGTDQETQYF; CDR3nt: TGTGCCAGCAGCTTAATTGGGACAGACCAAGAGACCCAGTACTTC
len: 14; d_gene: .; abundance: .; j_gene: TRBJ2-1; v_gene: TRBV27; CDR3aa: CASIRLGGYNEQFF; CDR3nt: TGTGCCAGCATCCGCTTAGGAGGTTACAATGAGCAGTTCTTC
len: 15; d_gene: .; abundance: .; j_gene: TRBJ2-7; v_gene: TRBV27; CDR3aa: CASSLSWRGLGEQYF; CDR3nt: TGTGCCAGCAGTTTATCGTGGCGGGGTCTAGGCGAGCAGTACTTC
len: 15; d_gene: TRBD1; abundance: .; j_gene: TRBJ2-1; v_gene: TRBV13; CDR3aa: CASSIRWTGRGEQFF; CDR3nt: TGTGCCAGCAGCATACGATGGACAGGGCGGGGTGAGCAGTTCTTC
len: 14; d_gene: .; abundance: .; j_gene: TRBJ1-6; v_gene: TRBV4-1; CDR3aa: CASSHPQGNSPLHF; CDR3nt: TGCGCCAGCAGCCACCCTCAGGGAAATTCACCCCTCCACTTT
len: 13; d_gene: .; abundance: .; j_gene: TRBJ1-2; v_gene: TRBV13; CDR3aa: CASSETTGYGYTF; CDR3nt: TGTGCCAGCAGCGAGACAACAGGGTATGGCTACACCTTC
len: 14; d_gene: TRBD1; abundance: .; j_gene: TRBJ2-5; v_gene: TRBV28; CDR3aa: CASRKTGGGETQYF; CDR3nt: TGTGCCAGCAGGAAGACAGGGGGTGGGGAGACCCAGTACTTC
len: 16; d_gene: TRBD2; abundance: .; j_gene: TRBJ2-2; v_gene: TRBV11-3; CDR3aa: CASSPTSGGGTGELFF; CDR3nt: TGTGCCAGCAGCCCAACTAGCGGGGGGGGCACCGGGGAGCTGTTTTTT
len: 15; d_gene: .; abundance: .; j_gene: TRBJ2-4; v_gene: TRBV7-9; CDR3aa: CASSLSGEVKNIQYF; CDR3nt: TGTGCCAGCAGCTTATCGGGGGAGGTCAAAAACATTCAGTACTTC
len: 15; d_gene: .; abundance: once; j_gene: TRBJ2-2; v_gene: TRBV19; CDR3aa: CASISSGANTGELFF; CDR3nt: TGTGCCAGTATTAGTAGCGGAGCGAACACCGGGGAGCTGTTTTTT
len: 13; d_gene: .; abundance: .; j_gene: TRBJ1-1; v_gene: TRBV24-1; CDR3aa: CATSDSLVTEAFF; CDR3nt: TGTGCCACCAGTGATTCACTAGTCACTGAAGCTTTCTTT
len: 17; d_gene: TRBD2; abundance: .; j_gene: TRBJ2-2; v_gene: TRBV7-2; CDR3aa: CASSLLAGGPITGELFF; CDR3nt: TGTGCCAGCAGCTTACTAGCGGGAGGGCCAATAACCGGGGAGCTGTTTTTT
len: 13; d_gene: TRBD1; abundance: .; j_gene: TRBJ2-5; v_gene: TRBV2; CDR3aa: CASGQGEVETQYF; CDR3nt: TGTGCCAGCGGACAGGGGGAAGTAGAGACCCAGTACTTC
len: 15; d_gene: .; abundance: .; j_gene: TRBJ1-6; v_gene: TRBV7-3; CDR3aa: CASSLTGGNNSPLHF; CDR3nt: TGTGCCAGCAGCTTAACTGGCGGGAATAATTCACCCCTCCACTTT
len: 15; d_gene: TRBD2; abundance: .; j_gene: TRBJ2-5; v_gene: TRBV28; CDR3aa: CASLGRRGGQETQYF; CDR3nt: TGTGCCAGCCTCGGGAGGCGGGGGGGCCAAGAGACCCAGTACTTC
len: 15; d_gene: TRBD1; abundance: .; j_gene: TRBJ1-1; v_gene: TRBV5-1; CDR3aa: CASSLDPGGSSEAFF; CDR3nt: TGCGCCAGCAGCTTGGACCCAGGGGGTAGCTCTGAAGCTTTCTTT
len: 15; d_gene: TRBD1; abundance: .; j_gene: TRBJ2-1; v_gene: TRBV5-4; CDR3aa: CASSPTGDSYNEQFF; CDR3nt: TGTGCCAGCAGCCCGACAGGGGATTCCTACAATGAGCAGTTCTTC
len: 15; d_gene: .; abundance: .; j_gene: TRBJ2-2; v_gene: TRBV28; CDR3aa: CASSRQLRGTGELFF; CDR3nt: TGTGCCAGCAGTCGCCAGTTACGGGGCACCGGGGAGCTGTTTTTT
len: 14; d_gene: TRBD1; abundance: .; j_gene: TRBJ2-5; v_gene: TRBV4-1; CDR3aa: CASSRRQGVETQYF; CDR3nt: TGCGCCAGCAGCCGCAGACAGGGAGTGGAGACCCAGTACTTC
len: 13; d_gene: .; abundance: .; j_gene: TRBJ1-6; v_gene: TRBV7-2; CDR3aa: CASSLNLNSPLHF; CDR3nt: TGTGCCAGCAGCTTAAATTTAAATTCACCCCTCCACTTT
len: 14; d_gene: .; abundance: once; j_gene: TRBJ1-1; v_gene: TRBV3-1/TRBV3-2; CDR3aa: CASSLGQLNTEAFF; CDR3nt: TGTGCCAGCAGCCTCGGACAGTTGAACACTGAAGCTTTCTTT
len: 18; d_gene: TRBD2; abundance: .; j_gene: TRBJ2-3; v_gene: TRBV3-1/TRBV3-2; CDR3aa: CASSQRGLALSSTDTQYF; CDR3nt: TGTGCCAGCAGCCAACGGGGACTAGCGCTTAGTAGCACAGATACGCAGTATTTT
len: 14; d_gene: TRBD1; abundance: .; j_gene: TRBJ2-7; v_gene: TRBV30; CDR3aa: CAWRAGTGKNEQYF; CDR3nt: TGTGCCTGGAGGGCCGGGACAGGGAAGAACGAGCAGTACTTC
len: 15; d_gene: TRBD1; abundance: once; j_gene: TRBJ1-5; v_gene: TRBV28; CDR3aa: CASITGQGTNQPQHF; CDR3nt: TGTGCCAGCATCACGGGACAGGGCACCAATCAGCCCCAGCATTTT
len: 12; d_gene: .; abundance: .; j_gene: TRBJ2-3; v_gene: TRBV6-1; CDR3aa: CASSEAGVAQYF; CDR3nt: TGTGCCAGCAGTGAGGCCGGGGTCGCGCAGTATTTT
len: 16; d_gene: .; abundance: .; j_gene: TRBJ1-5; v_gene: TRBV30; CDR3aa: CAWNPRAGKSNQPQHF; CDR3nt: TGTGCCTGGAATCCCCGGGCAGGGAAAAGCAATCAGCCCCAGCATTTT
len: 15; d_gene: .; abundance: .; j_gene: TRBJ2-1; v_gene: TRBV3-1/TRBV3-2; CDR3aa: CASSQGMTVGNEQFF; CDR3nt: TGTGCCAGCAGCCAAGGGATGACAGTGGGCAATGAGCAGTTCTTC
len: 13; d_gene: .; abundance: .; j_gene: TRBJ2-7; v_gene: TRBV5-6; CDR3aa: CASSLAGGHEQYF; CDR3nt: TGTGCCAGCAGCTTGGCCGGGGGGCACGAGCAGTACTTC
len: 16; d_gene: TRBD2; abundance: .; j_gene: TRBJ2-1; v_gene: TRBV9; CDR3aa: CASSVVGEGRGNEQFF; CDR3nt: TGTGCCAGCAGCGTAGTTGGGGAGGGCCGAGGGAATGAGCAGTTCTTC